What follows are 13 T cell receptor beta chains derived from one specimen sequenced in a study of blood T cell repertoires in COVID-19. Sequencing was performed with immunoSEQ multiplex PCR; in TCRdb, only in-frame clones are kept and a portion is missing. The sample comprises roughly 80,000 clones, over 70% of which are singletons, and just under 10% rests with the top ten. Sequenced input: peripheral blood. These receptors were taken from a human donor in a cohort sampled during active COVID-19.

The J gene is TRBJ2-1, the V gene TRBV24-1, with TRBD2 matching over 15 bases. This CDR3 is built from 19 residues. Unmatched junction bases numbered 7, after V lost 5 bases and J lost 0 bases. Germline CDR1 reads KGHDR; CDR2 reads SFDVKD. The CDR3 DNA reads as TGTGCCACCAGTGGGCCGGGACTAGCGGGGGGCCTCTCCTACAATGAGCAGTTCTTC. It is translated as CATSGPGLAGGLSYNEQFF.

The genes are TRBV9 and TRBJ2-5; TRBD2 matches 8 bases. V trimming: 2 bases; J trimming: 5 bases; junction bases outside the gene matches: 8. CDR1 and CDR2 (germline): SGDLS, YYNGEE. This CDR3 comprises 15 residues. The CDR3 is CASSVSSGFAETQYF. The CDR3, as DNA: TGTGCCAGCAGCGTGTCTAGCGGGTTCGCCGAGACCCAGTACTTC.

This clone was detected only once. This sequence joins TRBV6-5 and TRBJ1-2; no clear D. CDR1 MNHEY and CDR2 SVGAGI come from the germline V gene. The ends were cut back, 2 bases at V and 6 bases at J, with 16 bases in the middle. The CDR3 contains 15 residues. DNA of the CDR3: TGTGCCAGCAGTTACGGACCCACCCGAGGGAATGGCTACACCTTC. Its translation is CASSYGPTRGNGYTF.

The chain joins TRBV2 to TRBJ2-5, with D perhaps TRBD1 (6 bases). This CDR3 is 13 amino acids long. With 6 bases removed from V and 5 bases from J, the gap between germline ends came to 13 bases. Germline assignment: CDR1 SNHLY and CDR2 FYNNEI. The CDR3 region has the DNA TGTGCCAGCAGCGATACAGGGATCGAGACCCAGTACTTC. Translated, it gives CASSDTGIETQYF. The variable domain in full, with the rest retrieved from reference TRBV2 and TRBJ2-5, is EPEVTQTPSHQVTQMGQEVILRCVPISNHLYFYWYRQILGQKVEFLVSFYNNEISEKSEIFDDQFSVERPDGSNFTLKIRSTKLEDSAMYFCASSDTGIETQYFGPGTRLLVL.

This chain links TRBV6-5 with TRBJ1-6; D is perhaps TRBD1 (5 bases). This CDR3 spans 14 amino acids. CDR1 and CDR2 (germline): MNHEY, SVGAGI. V was shortened by 2 bases and J by 8 bases, with 10 bases between the two germline ends. CDR3 DNA sequence: TGTGCCAGCAGTTACAGGGGTCGCGATTCACCCCTCCACTTT. Its translation: CASSYRGRDSPLHF.

The chain joins TRBV4-3 to TRBJ2-7, with TRBD1 matching over 7 bases. CDR1 LGHNA and CDR2 YSLEER come from the germline V gene. Unmatched junction bases numbered 8, after V lost 4 bases and J lost 5 bases. The CDR3 runs 14 residues. CDR3 region: CASSRDRERNEQYF. Here the CDR3 DNA reads TGCGCCAGCAGCCGTGACAGGGAGCGGAACGAGCAGTACTTC.

The CDR3 sequence is CASSQEVPGRRESPQYF. CDR3 DNA sequence: TGTGCCAGCAGCCAAGAAGTCCCAGGCCGGAGGGAGTCTCCCCAGTACTTC. This sequence joins TRBV3-1 (or the pseudogene TRBV3-2) and TRBJ2-5; maybe TRBD2 (6 bases). Germline-derived CDR1 and CDR2 are LGHDT and YNNKEL (reference sequence). The CDR3 consists of 17 residues. The V end lost 0 bases, the J end lost 9 bases, and 23 bases lay between the germline ends.

This clone was observed a few times. The J gene is TRBJ1-2, the V gene TRBV7-2, with TRBD1 as a possible D gene (6 bases). CDR1 SGHTA and CDR2 FQGNSA come from the germline V gene. Trimming stripped 3 bases from V and 8 bases from J, with 16 bases between. The CDR3 is made up of 14 amino acids. DNA of the CDR3: TGTGCCAGCAGCTTCGGACAGCTCCCCGGAGGCTACACCTTC. It yields the protein CASSFGQLPGGYTF.

V gene TRBV7-2 combines with J gene TRBJ2-5; 8 bases line up with TRBD2. Looked up from germline, CDR1 is SGHTA and CDR2 is FQGNSA. The CDR3 covers 17 residues. V shed 1 base and J 2 bases; nucleotides not matched to a gene: 9. The CDR3 region has the DNA TGTGCCAGCAGCTTAGGCCATAGCGGGGCCATTCAAGAGACCCAGTACTTC. Translated, it gives CASSLGHSGAIQETQYF.

The chain has TRBV10-2 and TRBJ1-6; tentative D call: TRBD1 (6 bases). The V gene's germline CDR1 is WSHSY and CDR2 SAAADI. The V end was cut by 7 bases, the J end by 8 bases, with 12 bases between. This CDR3 has 13 residues. The CDR3 DNA reads as TGCGCCAGCAAGGATCCAGGGGATTCACCCCTCCACTTT. Its translation is CASKDPGDSPLHF.

The chain employs TRBV30 and TRBJ1-2, with 10 bases lining up with TRBD1. The V segment lost 2 bases and the J segment 1 base; nucleotides outside the gene matches: 4. CDR1 is GTSNPN and CDR2 is SVGIG in the germline V gene (reference sequence). The CDR3 contains 15 residues. In DNA, the CDR3 is TGTGCCTGGAGTTCCGGGACAGGGGATAACTATGGCTACACCTTC. Encoded protein: CAWSSGTGDNYGYTF.

The chain employs TRBV27 and TRBJ2-7, with D uncertain. This CDR3 has 13 amino acids. Germline loops: CDR1 MNHEY, CDR2 SMNVEV (reference sequence). The V end lost 2 bases, the J end lost 3 bases, and 8 bases lay between the germline ends. CDR3 nucleotide sequence: TGTGCCAGCAGTTTAGGCAGGAACTACGAGCAGTACTTC. This gives the protein CASSLGRNYEQYF.

The chain's CDR3 is CASRKTGGLGNTIYF. The CDR3 nucleotides read TGTGCCAGCAGGAAAACAGGGGGCCTTGGAAACACCATATATTTT. This chain uses TRBV6-5 with TRBJ1-3, with 9 bases identical to TRBD1. Unmatched junction bases numbered 6, after V lost 6 bases and J lost 3 bases. From germline, CDR1 is MNHEY and CDR2 SVGAGI. The CDR3 is 15 residues long.